The TCR beta chain described here comes from a study of blood T cells in healthy people across ages. Points from the study as a whole: Changes in expanded clonotypes were possibly confounded, as the CMV status of donors was unknown. Long-lived donors had more naive CD4+ cells and higher diversity than aged donors.

The germline V gene has CDR1 SGHTA and CDR2 FQGTGA. CDR3 length: 16 residues. V shed 3 bases, J shed 6 bases, and the junction held 8 bases outside the gene matches. About this clonotype itself: Its antigen remains unknown.

Combining a sample-barcoded 5' primer with a J-beta primer mix, a second PCR ran for roughly 7 to 11 cycles. Each cDNA was tagged by a template-switch adaptor containing 12 random nucleotides. TCRdb redid the calling of the 5' RACE reads with MiXCR, one entry per CDR3 protein. The data hold 1,800,000 or so distinct CDR3 sequences, with approximately 40% observed a single time. The sample providers were healthy Caucasian people from Russia, aged roughly 6 to 90. Specimen: blood. The TCR sequence derives from a human donor in good health. The chain is built from TRBV7-3 and TRBJ2-2; 9 bases are shared with TRBD2. CDR3 sequence (DNA): TGTGCCAGCAGCTTCCCTAGCGGGGAGGCGTCCGGGGAGCTGTTTTTT. Translation: CASSFPSGEASGELFF.